This passage covers 18 T cell receptor beta chains from one sample sequenced in a study of shared clonotypes between healthy human individuals. The data were produced by immunoSEQ multiplex PCR, yet TCRdb's version contains in-frame clones alone and is incomplete. The repertoire includes around 2.1 million clones, 85% to 95% of them detected once, and over 1.5% sits in the top ten. Naive CD8 populations comprised CD45RO-negative cells positively selected for CCR7, excluding terminally differentiated effector memory CD45RA+ cells. Sequencing used naive CD8+ T cells from PBMCs. The receptor set was obtained from a man aged 18 to 35 in good health. Some clones in this sample may be carry-over from other donors' samples.

The CDR3 loop is CASRDLAGGPYEQYF. Written as DNA, the CDR3 is TGTGCCAGCAGGGATCTAGCGGGAGGGCCTTACGAGCAGTACTTC. The chain has TRBV2 and TRBJ2-7; the match to TRBD2 covers 12 bases. CDR3 length equals 15 residues. Unmatched junction bases numbered 7, after V lost 6 bases and J lost 4 bases. Germline V gene lookup returns CDR1 SNHLY and CDR2 FYNNEI.

The chain links TRBV28 to TRBJ2-7; D unresolved. Germline V gene lookup returns CDR1 MDHEN and CDR2 SYDVKM. Trimming took 10 bases from V and 3 from J, leaving 19 bases between them. The length of the CDR3 is 14 residues. The CDR3 is CATHERFNGYEQYF. The DNA for the CDR3 is TGTGCCACCCATGAAAGGTTTAATGGCTACGAGCAGTACTTC. Full variable domain (missing parts from reference TRBV28 and TRBJ2-7): DVKVTQSSRYLVKRTGEKVFLECVQDMDHENMFWYRQDPGLGLRLIYFSYDVKMKEKGDIPEGYSVSREKKERFSLILESASTNQTSMYLCATHERFNGYEQYFGPGTRLTVT.

This chain uses TRBV19 with TRBJ1-5; D might be TRBD1 (5 bases). CDR3 length equals 15 residues. V was trimmed by 8 bases and J by 7 bases, leaving 21 bases between them. CDR1 and CDR2 from the germline V gene are LNHDA and SQIVND (reference sequence). The CDR3: CASQSGTDKGQPQHF. The CDR3 nucleotides read TGTGCCAGTCAGTCCGGGACGGACAAGGGCCAGCCCCAGCATTTT.

The chain carries TRBV13 and TRBJ2-1, with 8 bases lining up with TRBD1. The germline V gene encodes CDR1 PRHDT and CDR2 FYEKMQ (reference sequence). The CDR3 consists of 18 residues. Trimming at V came to 1 base and at J to 6 bases, leaving 14 bases not matched to a gene. In DNA, the CDR3 is TGTGCCAGCAGCTTAGACGATCGGGCAGGGGGCGATTTCAATGAGCAGTTCTTC. As protein: CASSLDDRAGGDFNEQFF.

This clone was recorded only once. DNA of the CDR3: TGTGCCAGCAGCCCCCCAGGGGTCCGTGAGACCCAGTACTTC. Its protein product is CASSPPGVRETQYF. The chain employs TRBV6-5 and TRBJ2-5, with D possibly being TRBD1 (6 bases). CDR3 size: 14 residues. The V and J ends lost 6 bases and 5 bases respectively, with 16 bases between them. Germline assignment: CDR1 MNHEY and CDR2 SVGAGI.

The rearrangement joins TRBV5-1 to TRBJ2-4, with D perhaps assigned TRBD1 or TRBD2 (5 bases each). Germline CDR1 SGHRS, CDR2 YFSETQ. Trimming left V 4 bases short and J 0 bases short, with 20 bases between. The length of the CDR3 is 18 residues. CDR3 sequence reads: CASSGGAVGLLAKNIQYF. DNA for the CDR3: TGCGCCAGCAGCGGGGGAGCGGTTGGTCTCCTAGCCAAAAACATTCAGTACTTC.

With respect to this clone: Other DNA sequences in this sample translate to the same CDR3. V and J are TRBV19 and TRBJ2-7, with TRBD2 matching over 13 bases. The V gene's germline CDR1 is LNHDA and CDR2 SQIVND (reference sequence). V shed 3 bases, J shed 3 bases, and the junction held 2 bases outside the gene matches. The CDR3 is 15 amino acids. CDR3 protein: CASSIGLAGDYEQYF. CDR3 DNA sequence: TGTGCCAGTAGTATCGGACTAGCGGGAGACTACGAGCAGTACTTC.

This chain uses TRBV28 with TRBJ2-3, with D unclear. V lost 3 bases to trimming and J lost 0 bases, with 7 bases between them. Germline lookup yields CDR1 MDHEN and CDR2 SYDVKM. There are 14 residues in the CDR3. The CDR3 spells CASSFLSSTDTQYF. CDR3 DNA: TGTGCCAGCAGTTTTCTCTCCAGCACAGATACGCAGTATTTT.

The rearrangement joins TRBV5-1 to TRBJ2-2, with D hard to call. Trimming cost V 0 bases and J 6 bases, with 12 bases left between them. Germline V gene lookup returns CDR1 SGHRS and CDR2 YFSETQ. The CDR3 sequence is 15 residues long. The CDR3 DNA reads TGCGCCAGCAGCTTGGAGGCTAGTTACGCCGGGGAGCTGTTTTTT. Translated: CASSLEASYAGELFF. Full variable domain (missing parts from reference TRBV5-1 and TRBJ2-2): KAGVTQTPRYLIKTRGQQVTLSCSPISGHRSVSWYQQTPGQGLQFLFEYFSETQRNKGNFPGRFSGRQFSNSRSEMNVSTLELGDSALYLCASSLEASYAGELFFGEGSRLTVL.

The gene calls are TRBV4-1 and TRBJ1-2; D gene ambiguous. Germline CDR1 MGHRA, CDR2 YSYEKL. The V end lost 1 base, the J end lost 0 bases, and 21 bases lay between the germline ends. The CDR3 has 19 residues. The CDR3 sequence is CASSQVTYDIRAANYGYTF. The CDR3 nucleotides are TGCGCCAGCAGCCAAGTTACTTATGACATTCGGGCGGCTAACTATGGCTACACCTTC.

The chain joins TRBV28 to TRBJ2-1; tentatively, D is TRBD1 or TRBD2 (5 bases each). The CDR3 is 15 residues long. In germline, CDR1 is MDHEN, CDR2 SYDVKM. Trimming cost V 10 bases and J 8 bases, with 24 bases left between them. CDR3 amino acids: CATDPGTAAPHEQFF. CDR3 DNA sequence: TGTGCCACCGATCCCGGGACGGCGGCCCCCCATGAGCAGTTCTTC.

V and J are TRBV9 and TRBJ1-3; no clear D. CDR3 length equals 12 residues. Germline V gene sequence: CDR1 SGDLS, CDR2 YYNGEE. V dropped 1 base and J dropped 7 bases, with 6 bases sitting between them. DNA of the CDR3: TGTGCCAGCAGCGTACCTGATAACACCATATATTTT. Protein sequence: CASSVPDNTIYF.

The gene calls are TRBV27 and TRBJ2-4; D remains ambiguous. CDR1 MNHEY and CDR2 SMNVEV come from the germline V gene (reference sequence). This CDR3 contains 14 residues. V lost 2 bases to trimming and J lost 0 bases, with 5 bases between them. The CDR3 nucleotides are TGTGCCAGCAGTTTAAGGCTAGCCAAAAACATTCAGTACTTC. As protein: CASSLRLAKNIQYF.

The chain carries TRBV28 and TRBJ2-1, with a weak D call TRBD1 (6 bases). The germline CDR1 and CDR2 sequences are MDHEN and SYDVKM. V was trimmed by 8 bases and J by 2 bases, leaving 16 bases between them. The CDR3 spans 15 residues. The CDR3 bases are TGTGCCAGCCTTACAGAGGACAGCCCCTACAATGAGCAGTTCTTC. Protein sequence: CASLTEDSPYNEQFF. Full variable domain (missing parts from reference TRBV28 and TRBJ2-1): DVKVTQSSRYLVKRTGEKVFLECVQDMDHENMFWYRQDPGLGLRLIYFSYDVKMKEKGDIPEGYSVSREKKERFSLILESASTNQTSMYLCASLTEDSPYNEQFFGPGTRLTVL.

The J gene is TRBJ1-2, the V gene TRBV14, with D possibly TRBD1 on 5 matching bases. The V end was cut by 4 bases, the J end by 7 bases, with 19 bases between. The germline CDR1 and CDR2 sequences are SGHDN and FVKESK. The CDR3 has 15 residues. The CDR3: CASSPEGSGAGGYTF. The CDR3 DNA is TGTGCCAGCAGCCCAGAAGGTTCCGGGGCGGGTGGCTACACCTTC.

The chain uses TRBV5-1 and TRBJ2-7, with D possibly being TRBD1 or TRBD2 (5 bases each). The CDR3 contains 15 residues. In germline, CDR1 is SGHRS, CDR2 YFSETQ. V dropped 0 bases and J dropped 3 bases, with 13 bases sitting between them. The CDR3 coding sequence is TGCGCCAGCAGCTTGGCCTTACGGGGCTTCTACGAGCAGTACTTC. It codes for CASSLALRGFYEQYF.

This chain connects TRBV5-1 to TRBJ1-2; TRBD1 might be the D (6 bases). Trimming took off 4 bases at V and 4 bases at J, with 14 bases between the two ends. The V gene's germline CDR1 is SGHRS and CDR2 YFSETQ. The CDR3 contains 14 residues. In DNA, the CDR3 is TGCGCCAGCAGCATTGGCAGGGGTCCCTATGGCTACACCTTC. This codes for CASSIGRGPYGYTF.

The CDR3 region has the DNA TGTGCCAGCAGCGCATCCGGGTCGTTTACCTACGAGCAGTACTTC. Translation: CASSASGSFTYEQYF. V and J are TRBV9 and TRBJ2-7; D uncertain. Trimming removed 3 bases from V and 2 bases from J, with 15 bases in between. The CDR3 contains 15 residues. Germline lookup yields CDR1 SGDLS and CDR2 YYNGEE.